By share, the clone carrying this TCR beta chain ranks as medium-sized. Its antigen is still unknown. TCRdb's copy holds only in-frame clones and misses some; the assay was immunoSEQ multiplex PCR. The sample lists approximately 17,000 clones, around three quarters occurring once. The entry originates in a study of chemoradiotherapy in HPV16-positive cancers. Study observations and caveats: HPV-responsive T-cell expansion during chemoradiotherapy was linked to improved recurrence-free survival in HPV16-positive patients.

The CDR3 is 15 amino acids. Germline CDR1 reads SEHNR; CDR2 reads FQNEAQ (reference sequence). J lost 9 bases, V lost 4 bases, and 8 bases had no gene match. This sequence was found in a human donor with HPV-associated anogenital cancer. Sample: tumor tissue, taken from a patient who underwent chemoradiotherapy. This chain links TRBV7-9 with TRBJ1-6; TRBD1 aligns across 8 bases. The CDR3 DNA reads TGTGCCAGCAGCTCGGGACAGGCACTTGGTTCACCCCTCCACTTT. Its protein product is CASSSGQALGSPLHF.